Presented here are 16 T cell receptor beta chains from one specimen sequenced in a study of cytomegalovirus exposure and HLA in healthy donors. PCR was performed using 60 Vbeta and 13 Jbeta primers. Some clones are missing from TCRdb's copy, which holds only in-frame ones; the method was immunoSEQ multiplex PCR. The sample holds 120,000 or so clones, over 65% seen once. The material sequenced was PBMCs. These TCRs come from a man in his thirties or forties in good health and CMV-seronegative.

CDR3: CAWSVGGPSGEQYF. CDR3 DNA: TGTGCCTGGAGTGTCGGGGGACCCTCGGGTGAGCAGTACTTC. This chain connects TRBV30 to TRBJ2-7; D perhaps matches TRBD2 (6 bases). V was cut by 0 bases and J by 7 bases, with 16 bases left in between. Germline values: CDR1 GTSNPN, CDR2 SVGIG (reference sequence). This CDR3 has 14 residues.

The rearrangement uses TRBV6-6 and TRBJ1-2; 9 nucleotides align to TRBD1. Germline CDR1 is MNHNY and CDR2 is SVGAGI (reference sequence). The V and J ends lost 4 bases and 7 bases, in that order; junction bases with no gene match: 7. The CDR3 extends over 14 amino acids. The DNA of the CDR3 is TGTGCCAGCAGTTTCAAACAGGGGGCGTCTGGCTACACCTTC. This codes for CASSFKQGASGYTF.

The chain uses TRBV5-4 and TRBJ2-7; maybe TRBD2 (5 bases). This CDR3 has 14 amino acids. Germline V gives CDR1 SGHNT, CDR2 YYREEE (reference sequence). Trimming removed 4 bases from V and 5 bases from J, with 16 bases in between. The DNA of the CDR3 is TGTGCCAGCAGCCCCCGCTCCCCCGGGAACGAGCAGTACTTC. It is translated as CASSPRSPGNEQYF.

V and J are TRBV4-2 and TRBJ1-5; D is perhaps TRBD1 (6 bases). Germline V lookup: CDR1 LGHNA, CDR2 YNFKEQ. With 4 bases removed from V and 1 base from J, the gap between germline ends came to 17 bases. CDR3 length equals 17 residues. The DNA of the CDR3 is TGTGCCAGCAGCCCCTGGCAGGGGTCGTTAAGCAATCAGCCCCAGCATTTT. It specifies CASSPWQGSLSNQPQHF.

This rearrangement joins TRBV11-2 to TRBJ1-1; 8 bases match TRBD1. Trimming at V came to 5 bases and at J to 12 bases, leaving 11 bases not matched to a gene. The CDR3 has 13 residues. Germline CDR1 reads SGHAT; CDR2 reads FQNNGV. CDR3 sequence reads: CASSVYRQGTTFF. The CDR3 region has the DNA TGTGCCAGCAGCGTGTATCGACAGGGGACGACTTTCTTT.

The V call is TRBV7-8, the J call TRBJ2-7; D is possibly TRBD1 (6 bases). The CDR3 runs 14 residues. CDR1 SGHVS and CDR2 FQNEAQ come from the germline V gene. The germline V and J ends were trimmed by 1 base and 2 bases, with 9 bases remaining between them. CDR3 in DNA: TGTGCCAGCAGCTTAGGTCCAGGGGCCTACGAGCAGTACTTC. Protein sequence: CASSLGPGAYEQYF.

The chain links TRBV7-6 to TRBJ2-2, with D unclear. V gave up 0 bases and J gave up 1 base, with 3 bases separating them. The CDR3 consists of 14 residues. Germline lookup yields CDR1 SGHVS and CDR2 FNYEAQ. CDR3 DNA sequence: TGTGCCAGCAGCTTAGCCAGGAACACCGGGGAGCTGTTTTTT. This sequence encodes CASSLARNTGELFF. Based on the CDR3 plus reference TRBV7-6 and TRBJ2-2, the full variable domain is GAGVSQSPRYKVTKRGQDVALRCDPISGHVSLYWYRQALGQGPEFLTYFNYEAQQDKSGLPNDRFSAERPEGSISTLTIQRTEQRDSAMYRCASSLARNTGELFFGEGSRLTVL.

The chain recombines TRBV10-2 with TRBJ2-1; the D is unclear. CDR1 is WSHSY and CDR2 is SAAADI in the germline V gene. The CDR3 loop spans 13 amino acids. V dropped 2 bases and J dropped 3 bases, with 5 bases sitting between them. CDR3 sequence reads: CASSERSYNEQFF. CDR3 DNA: TGCGCCAGCAGTGAGCGCAGCTACAATGAGCAGTTCTTC.

This clone is medium-sized (0.01 to 0.1%). The rearrangement links TRBV5-6 to TRBJ1-2, with 9 bases matching TRBD1. The CDR3 length is 17 residues. Germline assignment: CDR1 SGHDT and CDR2 YYEEEE. With V trimmed by 3 bases and J by 6 bases, 15 bases remained unmatched. The CDR3 region is CASSSPRDRARGHGYTF. The CDR3 bases are TGTGCCAGCAGCTCGCCCCGGGACAGGGCGCGGGGCCATGGCTACACCTTC. Together with reference TRBV5-6 and TRBJ1-2, the CDR3 gives the full variable domain: DAGVTQSPTHLIKTRGQQVTLRCSPKSGHDTVSWYQQALGQGPQFIFQYYEEEERQRGNFPDRFSGHQFPNYSSELNVNALLLGDSALYLCASSSPRDRARGHGYTFGSGTRLTVV.

The chain recombines TRBV27 with TRBJ1-1; D gene uncertain. Germline CDR1 and CDR2: MNHEY and SMNVEV (reference sequence). The V end lost 3 bases, the J end lost 4 bases, and 6 bases lay between the germline ends. The CDR3 has 12 residues. As DNA, the CDR3 is TGTGCCAGCAGTTTGGCCCTCACTGAAGCTTTCTTT. Amino acids: CASSLALTEAFF.

This clone appeared a few times. This chain links TRBV4-3 with TRBJ2-7; TRBD1 matches 7 bases. Trimming removed 0 bases from V and 3 bases from J; junction bases left unmatched: 11. In germline, CDR1 is LGHNA, CDR2 YSLEER. CDR3 length: 17 amino acids. The CDR3 DNA sequence: TGCGCCAGCAGCCAAGACCAAAGGACAGGTAAAATCTACGAGCAGTACTTC. This sequence encodes CASSQDQRTGKIYEQYF.

This chain connects TRBV7-9 to TRBJ2-6, with D perhaps matching TRBD1 (5 bases). The CDR3 is made up of 18 amino acids. Germline assignment: CDR1 SEHNR and CDR2 FQNEAQ (reference sequence). Trimming cost V 1 base and J 0 bases, with 13 bases left between them. The CDR3 DNA is TGTGCCAGCAGCTTAGTCGCAGGGCTCCTCTCTGGGGCCAACGTCCTGACTTTC. Protein product: CASSLVAGLLSGANVLTF.

The V call is TRBV5-4, the J call TRBJ1-2, with a tentative D call TRBD1 (6 bases). The V gene lost 5 bases and the J gene lost 4 bases, with 15 bases spanning the gap. Germline lookup yields CDR1 SGHNT and CDR2 YYREEE (reference sequence). The CDR3 extends over 14 amino acids. The CDR3 region has the DNA TGTGCCAGCAGACCTACAGTACAGGGCTATGGCTACACCTTC. It is translated as CASRPTVQGYGYTF.

The chain uses TRBV16 and TRBJ2-7; 7 nucleotides agree with TRBD1. Germline values: CDR1 KGHSY, CDR2 FQNENV. V lost 0 bases, J lost 2 bases, and 7 bases stayed unmatched. The CDR3 runs 16 residues. CDR3 in amino acids: CASSQSPDRLTYEQYF. CDR3 nucleotide sequence: TGTGCCAGCAGCCAATCTCCGGACAGGCTAACCTACGAGCAGTACTTC.

The gene calls are TRBV19 and TRBJ1-6; 9 bases match TRBD1. Germline V gene lookup returns CDR1 LNHDA and CDR2 SQIVND (reference sequence). V lost 5 bases and J lost 8; bases outside the gene matches: 7. This CDR3 region has 15 residues. CDR3 bases: TGTGCCAGTAGTGCCCTAGGACAGGGGTATTCACCCCTCCACTTT. Protein product: CASSALGQGYSPLHF.

This rearrangement joins TRBV9 to TRBJ2-5; 11 bases line up with TRBD2. The trim removed 3 bases at V and 3 bases at J, leaving 10 bases unmatched. The CDR3 runs to 17 residues. Germline V gene lookup returns CDR1 SGDLS and CDR2 YYNGEE. The chain's CDR3 is CASSATPGLAVKETQYF. CDR3 coding DNA: TGTGCCAGCAGCGCAACTCCGGGACTAGCGGTTAAAGAGACCCAGTACTTC.